The 19 T cell receptor beta chains below come from one sample, sequenced in a study of T cells after yellow fever vaccination. Using its own MiXCR run on the 5' RACE reads, TCRdb lists one record per CDR3 protein. This sample yields 620,000 or so distinct CDR3 sequences, of which roughly a sixth are seen a single time; roughly a sixth belongs to the top ten. The sample was PBMCs, taken around 5 days after the first yellow fever vaccination. All receptors derive from a man younger than 35 who received the YFV17D yellow fever vaccine.

The chain links TRBV20-1 to TRBJ2-4, with D maybe TRBD1 (7 bases). This CDR3 contains 13 residues. In germline, CDR1 is DFQATT, CDR2 SNEGSKA (reference sequence). Trimming left V 5 bases short and J 8 bases short, with 16 bases between. This chain's CDR3 is CSAPQGGLDIQYF. DNA of the CDR3: TGCAGTGCTCCGCAGGGGGGTCTGGACATTCAGTACTTC.

This clonotype showed up many times. The chain uses TRBV27 and TRBJ1-6, with 9 positions matching TRBD1. Germline values: CDR1 MNHEY, CDR2 SMNVEV (reference sequence). V lost 5 bases and J lost 15; bases outside the gene matches: 8. CDR3 length: 13 amino acids. The CDR3 reads CASSLETGGHLHF. The CDR3 region has the DNA TGTGCCAGCAGTCTCGAGACAGGGGGACACCTCCACTTT.

This clonotype was seen a handful of times. The chain is built from TRBV4-2 and TRBJ2-1, with 11 nucleotides matching TRBD2. The V segment lost 0 bases and the J segment 4 bases; nucleotides outside the gene matches: 8. The CDR3 covers 18 residues. Germline assignment: CDR1 LGHNA and CDR2 YNFKEQ. The CDR3 nucleotides read TGTGCCAGCAGCCAAGACCTGCCGGGACTAGCGGTATACAATGAGCAGTTCTTC. It encodes CASSQDLPGLAVYNEQFF.

This clonotype has more than one count but fewer than ten. V and J are TRBV24-1 and TRBJ2-2; D not certain. CDR3 length: 13 residues. With 9 bases removed from V and 1 base from J, the gap between germline ends came to 8 bases. Germline V CDR1 and CDR2: KGHDR, SFDVKD. The CDR3 loop reads CATGMENTGELFF. CDR3 DNA: TGTGCCACCGGGATGGAGAACACCGGGGAGCTGTTTTTT.

This clonotype was seen more than once but under ten times. V usage is TRBV7-3 and J usage is TRBJ2-1; D possibly uses TRBD1 or TRBD2 (5 bases each). This CDR3 is 15 amino acids long. V was cut by 5 bases and J by 8 bases, with 19 bases left in between. Germline loops: CDR1 SGHTA, CDR2 FQGTGA. CDR3 bases: TGTGCCAGCAGCCCTTCGAGGGGATATCGGGATGAGCAGTTCTTC. The encoded protein is CASSPSRGYRDEQFF.

This clonotype was seen once. CDR3 amino acids: CASSYPSVYSNQPQHF. CDR3 nucleotide sequence: TGTGCCAGCAGTTACCCAAGCGTTTATAGCAATCAGCCCCAGCATTTT. The chain couples TRBV6-2 or TRBV6-3 to TRBJ1-5; D remains unclear. The V gene's germline CDR1 is MNHEY and CDR2 SVGEGT. With 2 bases removed from V and 0 bases from J, the gap between germline ends came to 11 bases. The CDR3 has 16 residues.

The genes are TRBV4-2 and TRBJ1-4; D is unclear. V was trimmed by 4 bases and J by 6 bases, leaving 15 bases between them. This CDR3 is built from 15 residues. The germline V gene encodes CDR1 LGHNA and CDR2 YNFKEQ. The CDR3 region has the DNA TGTGCCAGCAGCCCTGGGAGAGTAGGTGATGAAAAACTGTTTTTT. Translated, it gives CASSPGRVGDEKLFF.

This clonotype was found many times. The chain uses TRBV5-1 and TRBJ2-2; 8 nucleotides line up with TRBD2. In germline, CDR1 is SGHRS, CDR2 YFSETQ. The CDR3 is made up of 18 amino acids. V lost 0 bases and J lost 6; bases outside the gene matches: 13. The CDR3 sequence: CASSLALAGGSGAGELFF. The DNA for the CDR3 is TGCGCCAGCAGCTTGGCCCTCGCGGGGGGCTCGGGGGCCGGGGAGCTGTTTTTT.

The chain has TRBV11-2 and TRBJ1-1; D possibly corresponds to TRBD1 (5 bases). The CDR3 consists of 15 residues. The V and J ends lost 1 base and 10 bases respectively, with 19 bases between them. Germline assignment: CDR1 SGHAT and CDR2 FQNNGV. The CDR3 region is CASSLAGSRGLAAFF. CDR3 sequence (DNA): TGTGCCAGCAGCTTAGCCGGAAGCCGGGGACTGGCAGCTTTCTTT.

This clonotype was detected a few times. The chain combines TRBV7-9 with TRBJ1-6; possibly TRBD1 for D (5 bases). Germline lookup yields CDR1 SEHNR and CDR2 FQNEAQ (reference sequence). The CDR3 runs 13 residues. V lost 5 bases to trimming and J lost 10 bases, with 12 bases between them. This CDR3 reads CASSTTAQSPLHF. The CDR3, as DNA: TGTGCCAGCAGCACGACAGCTCAATCACCCCTCCACTTT.

At least ten counts were recorded for this clonotype. This chain links TRBV7-6 with TRBJ2-3; possibly TRBD1 for D (6 bases). CDR3 size: 17 residues. Trimming removed 4 bases at V and 6 bases at J, with 23 bases between. CDR1 is SGHVS and CDR2 is FNYEAQ in the germline V gene. In DNA, the CDR3 is TGTGCCAGCAGCTCCCCCCTTACAGGGCGCAAGAGGGATACGCAGTATTTT. Protein sequence: CASSSPLTGRKRDTQYF.

The chain links TRBV10-3 to TRBJ1-4, with D uncertain. There are 15 residues in the CDR3. V was shortened by 0 bases and J by 4 bases, with 9 bases between the two germline ends. Per germline, CDR1 ENHRY and CDR2 SYGVKD. The chain's CDR3 is CAISESPVRNEKLFF. The CDR3 bases are TGTGCCATCAGTGAGTCGCCCGTGCGTAATGAAAAACTGTTTTTT.

The table lists this clonotype with a few counts. The rearrangement links TRBV28 to TRBJ1-1; 12 nucleotides line up with TRBD1. V lost 1 base and J lost 10; bases outside the gene matches: 4. Germline CDR1 and CDR2: MDHEN and SYDVKM. This CDR3 is built from 14 residues. The CDR3 reads CASSLSGTGGRAFF. Here the CDR3 DNA reads TGTGCCAGCAGTTTATCCGGGACAGGGGGCCGAGCTTTCTTT.

This clonotype has just a few counts. This chain links TRBV3-1 with TRBJ1-5, with D possibly being TRBD1 (6 bases). V dropped 3 bases and J dropped 13 bases, with 13 bases sitting between them. Looked up from germline, CDR1 is LGHDT and CDR2 is YNNKEL (reference sequence). This CDR3 contains 12 residues. CDR3 nucleotide sequence: TGTGCCAGCAGCCAGGATTGGGGGCGGCAGCATTTT. It codes for CASSQDWGRQHF.

This chain joins TRBV5-5 and TRBJ1-3; D gene ambiguous. Deletions cut 0 bases from V and 0 bases from J, with 16 bases between. Germline-derived CDR1 and CDR2 are SGHKS and YYEKEE (reference sequence). The CDR3 length is 18 residues. This chain's CDR3 is CASSLAMEVWGSGNTIYF. The CDR3 bases are TGTGCCAGCAGCTTGGCTATGGAGGTCTGGGGCTCTGGAAACACCATATATTTT.

A few counts support this clonotype. The CDR3 bases are TGCAGCGCTGGGGGGATGGATGCCTACGAGCAGTACTTC. It specifies CSAGGMDAYEQYF. The chain is built from TRBV29-1 and TRBJ2-7; perhaps TRBD2 as D (6 bases). The CDR3 length is 13 residues. Per the germline V gene, CDR1 is SQVTM and CDR2 is ANQGSEA. V lost 7 bases and J lost 2, with 15 bases in between.

There are many counts of this clonotype. The chain couples TRBV21-1 to TRBJ2-7; TRBD1, the table's D call, lacks a check against the DNA. TRBV21-1 is designated a pseudogene. This CDR3 is built from 16 residues. Written as DNA, the CDR3 is TGTGCCAGCAGCAAAGTAGCTGGGACAGGGGTATTCGAGCAGTACGTC. Translated, it gives CASSKVAGTGVFEQYV.

This clonotype was counted a few times. V is TRBV23-1 and J is TRBJ2-3; TRBD2 agrees at 14 bases. TRBV23-1 is recorded as an ORF, its role being uncertain. This CDR3 has 16 residues. V lost 7 bases, J lost 5 bases, and 8 bases stayed unmatched. CDR3 DNA: TGCGCCAGCACTTTGGGACTAGCGGGGGTTATAGATACGCAGTATTTT. Translating gives CASTLGLAGVIDTQYF.

This clonotype was observed a few times. V gene TRBV6-5 combines with J gene TRBJ2-1, with a tentative D call TRBD1 (6 bases). Trimming took off 2 bases at V and 3 bases at J, with 17 bases between the two ends. CDR3 length equals 17 residues. In germline, CDR1 is MNHEY, CDR2 SVGAGI. Here the CDR3 DNA reads TGTGCCAGCAGTTACCAACAGGGAAGGCTCTTCTACAATGAGCAGTTCTTC. Encoded protein: CASSYQQGRLFYNEQFF.